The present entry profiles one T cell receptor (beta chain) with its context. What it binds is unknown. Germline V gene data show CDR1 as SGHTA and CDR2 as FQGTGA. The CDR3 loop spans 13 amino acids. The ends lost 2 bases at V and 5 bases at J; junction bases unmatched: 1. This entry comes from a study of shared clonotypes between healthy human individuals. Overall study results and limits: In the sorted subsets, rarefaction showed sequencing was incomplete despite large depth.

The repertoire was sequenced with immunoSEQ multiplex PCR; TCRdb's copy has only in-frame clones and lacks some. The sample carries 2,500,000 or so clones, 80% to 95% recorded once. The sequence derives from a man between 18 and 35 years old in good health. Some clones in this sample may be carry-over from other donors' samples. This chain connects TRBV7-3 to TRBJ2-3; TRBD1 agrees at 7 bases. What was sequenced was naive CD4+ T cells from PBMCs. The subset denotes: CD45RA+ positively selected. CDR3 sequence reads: CASSLPGGDTQYF. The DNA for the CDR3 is TGTGCCAGCAGCTTACCAGGGGGAGATACGCAGTATTTT.